The 22 T cell receptor beta chains reported below all come from one sample, sequenced in a study of early T cells in non-severe SARS-CoV-2 infection. A single record per CDR3 protein comes from TCRdb applying MiXCR to the 5' RACE reads. The sample comprises around 40,000 distinct CDR3 sequences, 5% to 7% of which are singletons, and about 5.9% rests with the top ten. The sample taken for sequencing was whole blood. These receptors were taken from an adult who was a healthcare worker with PCR-confirmed SARS-CoV-2 infection or an uninfected control (not recorded which).

V is TRBV28 and J is TRBJ2-7; D not certain. Germline V gene data show CDR1 as MDHEN and CDR2 as SYDVKM. This CDR3 is built from 12 residues. V shed 5 bases and J shed 3 bases, with 8 bases lying between them. The CDR3 DNA sequence: TGTGCCAGCAGTCCGTACAACTACGAGCAGTACTTC. Protein: CASSPYNYEQYF.

This clonotype was recorded at least ten times. The V call is TRBV27, the J call TRBJ2-7; D is ambiguous. Germline V gene data show CDR1 as MNHEY and CDR2 as SMNVEV (reference sequence). Trimming stripped 0 bases from V and 1 base from J, with 7 bases between. The CDR3 loop spans 14 amino acids. DNA for the CDR3: TGTGCCAGCAGTTTATCGGCAATATCCTACGAGCAGTACTTC. Its protein is CASSLSAISYEQYF.

This clonotype was counted ten times or more. The J gene is TRBJ1-1, the V gene TRBV12-3 or TRBV12-4; the D is unclear. V lost 5 bases and J 7 bases, leaving 8 bases between the germline ends. The CDR3 has 11 residues. CDR3 amino acids: CASSRLGEAFF. DNA for the CDR3: TGTGCCAGCAGTCGATTAGGTGAAGCTTTCTTT.

Only a few counts were recorded for this clonotype. This sequence joins TRBV4-3 and TRBJ2-2, with D unclear. Germline-derived CDR1 and CDR2 are LGHNA and YSLEER. The CDR3 is 15 amino acids. V was shortened by 0 bases and J by 4 bases, with 9 bases between the two germline ends. CDR3 bases: TGCGCCAGCAGCCAAGACGCAGCCGGCACCGGGGAGCTGTTTTTT. Its protein is CASSQDAAGTGELFF.

The chain combines TRBV7-2 with TRBJ2-7; TRBD2 matches at 14 bases. V lost 2 bases to trimming and J lost 5 bases; unmatched junction nucleotides: 14. Per the germline V gene, CDR1 is SGHTA and CDR2 is FQGNSA. The CDR3 spans 19 residues. The CDR3 DNA follows: TGTGCCAGCAGCTTACCTGGTTTTCCCGGGACTAGCGGGAGAGACGAGCAGTACTTC. Translated, it gives CASSLPGFPGTSGRDEQYF.

There are a few counts of this clonotype. This sequence joins TRBV20-1 and TRBJ2-4, with D possibly matching TRBD2 (6 bases). This CDR3 contains 15 residues. V was cut by 3 bases and J by 0 bases, with 12 bases left in between. Looked up from germline, CDR1 is DFQATT and CDR2 is SNEGSKA (reference sequence). CDR3 bases: TGCAGTGCTAGTCAGTCAGCGGGAGCCAAAAACATTCAGTACTTC. Residues: CSASQSAGAKNIQYF.

This rearrangement joins TRBV6-1 to TRBJ1-1; 12 nucleotides align to TRBD1. The junction had 2 bases not matched to a gene; V was cut back by 6 bases and J by 6 bases. The CDR3 sequence is 13 residues long. Germline lookup yields CDR1 MNHNS and CDR2 SASEGT. This chain's CDR3 is CASRGTGGSEAFF. The CDR3 coding sequence is TGTGCCAGCAGAGGGACAGGGGGCTCTGAAGCTTTCTTT.

The genes are TRBV20-1 and TRBJ2-5; 10 nucleotides line up with TRBD2. This CDR3 comprises 17 residues. The germline V gene encodes CDR1 DFQATT and CDR2 SNEGSKA (reference sequence). Germline trimming cut 1 base from V and 5 bases from J; bases unmatched to any gene: 13. In nucleotides, the CDR3 is TGCAGTGCTAGAGGCCGAAATAGCGGGAGGCCGGGGGAGACCCAGTACTTC. Translation gives CSARGRNSGRPGETQYF.

This clonotype was picked up many times. The V call is TRBV2, the J call TRBJ2-7, with no clear D. Looked up from germline, CDR1 is SNHLY and CDR2 is FYNNEI. CDR3 length equals 10 residues. Between the trimmed V and J ends, which lost 5 bases and 6 bases, there was a span of 5 bases. The CDR3 bases are TGTGCCAGCAGTTTCGTCGAGCAGTACTTC. It yields the protein CASSFVEQYF.

This clonotype has at least ten counts. This sequence joins TRBV10-2 and TRBJ1-2; D remains ambiguous. The V and J ends lost 7 bases and 8 bases respectively, with 11 bases between them. Germline V gene lookup returns CDR1 WSHSY and CDR2 SAAADI. This CDR3 comprises 11 residues. The CDR3 loop is CASTGPEGYTF. CDR3 nucleotides: TGCGCCAGCACAGGCCCAGAAGGCTACACCTTC.

This clonotype was detected ten times or more. The CDR3 here is CAARRARGRADTQYF. The CDR3 DNA reads as TGTGCCGCCCGGAGGGCGCGGGGTAGAGCAGATACGCAGTATTTT. The chain uses TRBV28 and TRBJ2-3; D possibly corresponds to TRBD2 (6 bases). The length of the CDR3 is 15 residues. The V end lost 11 bases, the J end lost 4 bases, and 22 bases lay between the germline ends. Germline lookup yields CDR1 MDHEN and CDR2 SYDVKM.

This clonotype was recorded many times. The chain has TRBV6-6 and TRBJ1-5; the D is unclear. CDR3 length: 12 amino acids. V was clipped by 5 bases and J by 7 bases, with 9 bases between them. The germline V gene has CDR1 MNHNY and CDR2 SVGAGI (reference sequence). CDR3 coding DNA: TGTGCCAGCAGTCCCGTGGGCCAGCCCCAGCATTTT. Its protein is CASSPVGQPQHF.

This clonotype showed up many times. This rearrangement joins TRBV27 to TRBJ1-1; D is unclear. V was cut by 8 bases and J by 0 bases, with 7 bases left in between. CDR3 length equals 12 residues. In germline, CDR1 is MNHEY, CDR2 SMNVEV (reference sequence). CDR3 coding DNA: TGTGCCAGCCGAGCAATGAACACTGAAGCTTTCTTT. Protein: CASRAMNTEAFF.

The genes are TRBV12-3 or TRBV12-4 and TRBJ2-5; TRBD2 is a possible D gene (5 bases). The germline V and J ends were trimmed by 5 bases and 5 bases, with 12 bases remaining between them. The CDR3 runs 13 residues. The CDR3 DNA is TGTGCCAGCAGTCTCAGGTGGAGGGAGACCCAGTACTTC. This encodes CASSLRWRETQYF.

The chain carries TRBV5-5 and TRBJ2-2, with TRBD2 identical over 10 bases. Germline CDR1 reads SGHKS; CDR2 reads YYEKEE (reference sequence). The CDR3 extends over 17 amino acids. J lost 5 bases, V lost 0 bases, and 7 bases had no gene match. CDR3 loop: CASSLGTSGRGTGELFF. CDR3 DNA: TGTGCCAGCAGCTTGGGGACTAGCGGTCGAGGGACCGGGGAGCTGTTTTTT.

The chain uses TRBV2 and TRBJ1-3; tentative D call: TRBD1 (5 bases). From germline, CDR1 is SNHLY and CDR2 FYNNEI. V was trimmed by 1 base and J by 3 bases, leaving 10 bases between them. There are 15 residues in the CDR3. The CDR3 nucleotides read TGTGCCAGCAGTGAAGGATTGGGACTTGGAAACACCATATATTTT. This gives the protein CASSEGLGLGNTIYF.

This clonotype was observed at least ten times. The chain links TRBV28 to TRBJ2-5, with D perhaps matching TRBD2 (5 bases). The V and J ends lost 8 bases and 0 bases respectively, with 16 bases between them. Germline V gene sequence: CDR1 MDHEN, CDR2 SYDVKM. CDR3 length equals 15 residues. The CDR3 loop is CASGPLVGYQETQYF. The CDR3 nucleotides are TGTGCCAGCGGTCCACTAGTAGGGTACCAAGAGACCCAGTACTTC.

The chain uses TRBV27 and TRBJ2-3; unclear D gene. The CDR3 sequence is 13 residues long. Germline CDR1 reads MNHEY; CDR2 reads SMNVEV (reference sequence). Trimming removed 1 base from V and 6 bases from J, with 8 bases in between. The CDR3 here is CASSLLQMDTQYF. The CDR3, as DNA: TGTGCCAGCAGTTTATTGCAGATGGATACGCAGTATTTT.

This chain connects TRBV20-1 to TRBJ2-3, with 11 bases fitting TRBD2. The CDR3 extends over 16 amino acids. The V gene's germline CDR1 is DFQATT and CDR2 SNEGSKA (reference sequence). V gave up 1 base and J gave up 4 bases; unmatched junction bases: 7. CDR3 loop: CSARVGLAGGADTQYF. The CDR3 coding sequence is TGCAGTGCTAGAGTTGGCCTAGCGGGAGGTGCAGATACGCAGTATTTT.

This clonotype has ten or more counts. In nucleotides, the CDR3 is TGTGCCAGCAGCTTCGCGGGTCCCTCCTACGAGCAGTACTTC. This translates into CASSFAGPSYEQYF. The chain joins TRBV5-4 to TRBJ2-7, with D possibly being TRBD2 (5 bases). The CDR3 extends over 14 amino acids. The germline CDR1 and CDR2 sequences are SGHNT and YYREEE (reference sequence). Trimming took off 2 bases at V and 0 bases at J, with 9 bases between the two ends.

This clonotype was observed many times. The V call is TRBV20-1, the J call TRBJ1-4; D not resolved. Germline V lookup: CDR1 DFQATT, CDR2 SNEGSKA (reference sequence). The CDR3 sequence is 16 residues long. Between the trimmed V and J ends, which lost 0 bases and 1 base, there was a span of 12 bases. The CDR3, as DNA: TGCAGTGCTAGAGACGCCAAACAAATAACTAATGAAAAACTGTTTTTT. Amino acids: CSARDAKQITNEKLFF.

In this sample, this clonotype turned up many times. The chain carries TRBV2 and TRBJ2-7, with D tentatively TRBD1 or TRBD2 (5 bases each). CDR3 size: 13 residues. The V and J ends lost 7 bases and 0 bases respectively, with 10 bases between them. Germline V gives CDR1 SNHLY, CDR2 FYNNEI. This chain's CDR3 is CASNDGTSYEQYF. Here the CDR3 DNA reads TGTGCCAGCAACGACGGGACCTCCTACGAGCAGTACTTC.